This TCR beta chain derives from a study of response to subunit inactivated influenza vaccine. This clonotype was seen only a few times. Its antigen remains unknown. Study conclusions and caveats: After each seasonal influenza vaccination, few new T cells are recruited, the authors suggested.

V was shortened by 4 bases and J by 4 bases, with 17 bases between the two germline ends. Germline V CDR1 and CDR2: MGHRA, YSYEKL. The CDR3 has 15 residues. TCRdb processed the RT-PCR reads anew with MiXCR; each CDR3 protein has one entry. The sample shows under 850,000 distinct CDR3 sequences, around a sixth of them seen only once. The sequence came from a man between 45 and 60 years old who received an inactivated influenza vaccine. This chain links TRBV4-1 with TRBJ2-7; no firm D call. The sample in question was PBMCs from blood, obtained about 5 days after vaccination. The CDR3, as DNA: TGCGCCAGCAGCCCCGGCCCTCACGGCACTTACGAGCAGTACTTC. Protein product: CASSPGPHGTYEQYF.